This entry is about one TCR beta chain. What it binds is unknown. Prior autoimmune disease or systemic immunosuppression barred patients. The data stem from a study of OX40 agonist ivuxolimab in advanced cancers. As for the study in general: Two patients with cutaneous melanoma and one with hepatocellular carcinoma, three in total, showed partial responses.

Germline CDR1 MDHEN, CDR2 SYDVKM. The germline V and J ends were trimmed by 3 bases and 2 bases, with 8 bases remaining between them. The CDR3 covers 15 residues. The protocol was immunoSEQ multiplex PCR, while the TCRdb copy is restricted to in-frame clones and leaves out a portion. The sample carries 80,000 or so clones, around 85% recorded once. Findings and caveats of the study: At 0.1 to 3.0 mg/kg and by week 6, CD4+ and CD8+ T cells in the blood had expanded clonally.

The chain uses TRBV28 and TRBJ2-6; no definite D call. The receptor was isolated from an adult with an advanced solid tumor such as melanoma, head and neck, liver or kidney cancer. Sequenced material: CD4+ or CD8+ T cells sorted from blood, taken in a trial of the OX40 agonist ivuxolimab. CDR3 nucleotides: TGTGCCAGCAGTTTTCCCCTTCCTGGGGCCAACGTCCTGACTTTC. Translation: CASSFPLPGANVLTF.